One and the same sample provided the 5 T cell receptor beta chains below, sequenced in a study of blood T cells in healthy people across ages. A J-beta primer mix and a sample-barcoded 5' primer were used in a second PCR of roughly 6 to 12 cycles. TCRdb called the 5' RACE reads again in MiXCR, with one record for every CDR3 protein. The sample contains approximately 2,000,000 distinct CDR3 sequences, more than 35% of which appear only once. The sequencing sample was made of blood. These receptors originate from a human donor in good health.

CDR3 in amino acids: CSARFLLVETQFF. Here the CDR3 DNA reads TGCAGTGCTAGGTTTCTGCTTGTAGAGACCCAGTTCTTC. The rearrangement joins TRBV20-1 to TRBJ2-1; D remains ambiguous. The CDR3 loop spans 13 amino acids. Trimming took off 3 bases at V and 13 bases at J, with 19 bases between the two ends. In germline, CDR1 is DFQATT, CDR2 SNEGSKA (reference sequence).

The chain links TRBV10-3 to TRBJ2-5, with 8 bases matching TRBD1. Per the germline V gene, CDR1 is ENHRY and CDR2 is SYGVKD. This CDR3 is built from 17 residues. V dropped 2 bases and J dropped 1; count of bases not matched to a gene: 9. CDR3 loop: CAISEPQGAFPQETQYF. CDR3 bases: TGTGCCATCAGTGAGCCCCAGGGGGCCTTTCCCCAAGAGACCCAGTACTTC.

This clonotype was detected only a few times. This chain connects TRBV7-9 to TRBJ2-3; 7 nucleotides align to TRBD1. Germline values: CDR1 SEHNR, CDR2 FQNEAQ (reference sequence). After removal of 4 bases from V and 2 bases from J, the junction contained 3 bases not matched to a gene. This CDR3 spans 14 amino acids. The CDR3 DNA sequence: TGTGCCAGCAGCTCGGACAGGACCACAGATACGCAGTATTTT. Residues: CASSSDRTTDTQYF.

This rearrangement joins TRBV6-2 or TRBV6-3 to TRBJ1-2, with TRBD1 as a possible D gene (6 bases). V was trimmed by 6 bases and J by 2 bases, leaving 13 bases between them. CDR3 length: 14 amino acids. Germline CDR1 reads MNHEY; CDR2 reads SVGEGT. CDR3 bases: TGTGCCAGCAGCGGCCAACAGGGAAACTATGGCTACACCTTC. It codes for CASSGQQGNYGYTF.

The chain couples TRBV7-6 to TRBJ2-7, with TRBD1 matching 7 bases. V shed 5 bases, J shed 2 bases, and the junction held 6 bases outside the gene matches. In germline, CDR1 is SGHVS, CDR2 FNYEAQ. The length of the CDR3 is 14 residues. The CDR3 loop reads CASSRTGVTYEQYF. The CDR3 coding sequence is TGTGCCAGCAGCCGGACAGGAGTAACCTACGAGCAGTACTTC.